Sequencing of this T cell receptor (beta chain) was carried out in a study of regulatory T cells in long-lasting Graves disease. The CDR3 contains 13 residues. Germline CDR1 is MNHNS and CDR2 is SASEGT. With V trimmed by 5 bases and J by 6 bases, 3 bases remained unmatched. The sample's time point: persistent/refractory GD, antithyroid drugs over 5 years with positive TRAb. RNA extracted from PBMCs served as the sequencing template. Relying on iRepertoire HTBI primers and Arm-PCR of CDR3 regions, the team built TCR beta libraries. TCRdb re-analysed the multiplex PCR reads in MiXCR, keeping a single row per CDR3 protein. The sample has 400,000 to 500,000 distinct CDR3 sequences; roughly 20% are singletons.

This receptor was taken from a female donor with Graves disease. This chain joins TRBV6-1 and TRBJ2-1; TRBD2 aligns across 8 bases. The specimen comprised peripheral blood mononuclear cells (PBMCs), sampled when the disease was refractory, from a patient treated with antithyroid drugs. As DNA, the CDR3 is TGTGCCAGCAGTACGGGACTAGGCAATGAGCAGTTCTTC. It translates to CASSTGLGNEQFF.